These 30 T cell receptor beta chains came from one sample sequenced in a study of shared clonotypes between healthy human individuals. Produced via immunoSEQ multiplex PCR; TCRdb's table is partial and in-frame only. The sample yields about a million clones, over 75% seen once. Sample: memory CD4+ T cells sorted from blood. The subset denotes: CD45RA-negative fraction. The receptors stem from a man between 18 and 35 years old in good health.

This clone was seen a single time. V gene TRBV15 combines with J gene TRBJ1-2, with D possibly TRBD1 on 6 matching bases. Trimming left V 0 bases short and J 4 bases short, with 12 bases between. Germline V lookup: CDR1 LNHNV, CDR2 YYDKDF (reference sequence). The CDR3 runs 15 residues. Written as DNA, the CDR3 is TGTGCCACCAGCAGAGATGCAGGGGCCGGCTATGGCTACACCTTC. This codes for CATSRDAGAGYGYTF. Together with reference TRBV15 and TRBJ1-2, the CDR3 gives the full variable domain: DAMVIQNPRYQVTQFGKPVTLSCSQTLNHNVMYWYQQKSSQAPKLLFHYYDKDFNNEADTPDNFQSRRPNTSFCFLDIRSPGLGDTAMYLCATSRDAGAGYGYTFGSGTRLTVV.

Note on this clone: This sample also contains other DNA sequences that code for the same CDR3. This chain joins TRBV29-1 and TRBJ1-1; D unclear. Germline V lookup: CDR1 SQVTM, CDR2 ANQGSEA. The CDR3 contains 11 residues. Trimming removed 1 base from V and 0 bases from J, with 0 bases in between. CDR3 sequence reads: CSVEVNTEAFF. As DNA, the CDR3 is TGCAGCGTTGAAGTGAACACTGAAGCTTTCTTT.

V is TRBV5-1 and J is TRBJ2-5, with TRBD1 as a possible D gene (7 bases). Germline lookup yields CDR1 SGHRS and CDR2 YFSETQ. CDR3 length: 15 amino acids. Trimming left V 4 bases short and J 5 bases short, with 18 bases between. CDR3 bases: TGCGCCAGCAGCCCTGGAGGGGGCCTCCTTGAGACCCAGTACTTC. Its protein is CASSPGGGLLETQYF.

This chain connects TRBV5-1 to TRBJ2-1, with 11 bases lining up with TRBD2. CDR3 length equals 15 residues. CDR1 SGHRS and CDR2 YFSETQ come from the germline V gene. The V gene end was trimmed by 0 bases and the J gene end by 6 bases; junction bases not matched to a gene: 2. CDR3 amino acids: CASSLALAGGNEQFF. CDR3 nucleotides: TGCGCCAGCAGCTTGGCCCTAGCGGGAGGCAATGAGCAGTTCTTC.

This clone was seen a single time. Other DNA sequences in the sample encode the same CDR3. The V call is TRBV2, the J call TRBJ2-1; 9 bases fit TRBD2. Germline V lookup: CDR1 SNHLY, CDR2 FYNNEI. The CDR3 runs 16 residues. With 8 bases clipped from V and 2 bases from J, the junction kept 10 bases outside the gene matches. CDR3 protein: CASRGLAGEAYNEQFF. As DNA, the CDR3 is TGTGCCAGCCGAGGCTTAGCGGGAGAGGCCTACAATGAGCAGTTCTTC.

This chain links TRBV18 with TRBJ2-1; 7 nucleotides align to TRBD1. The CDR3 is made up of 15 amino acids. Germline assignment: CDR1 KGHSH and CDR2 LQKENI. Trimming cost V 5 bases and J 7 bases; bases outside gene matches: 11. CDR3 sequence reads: CASSTNRGGSNEQFF. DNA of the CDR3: TGTGCCAGCTCAACGAACAGGGGTGGGTCAAATGAGCAGTTCTTC.

The CDR3 reads CASSWQGGEKLFF. In nucleotides, the CDR3 is TGTGCCAGTAGTTGGCAGGGGGGTGAAAAACTGTTTTTT. The rearrangement links TRBV19 to TRBJ1-4, with TRBD1 matching 7 bases. CDR3 size: 13 residues. After removal of 5 bases from V and 7 bases from J, the junction contained 4 bases not matched to a gene. Germline values: CDR1 LNHDA, CDR2 SQIVND (reference sequence).

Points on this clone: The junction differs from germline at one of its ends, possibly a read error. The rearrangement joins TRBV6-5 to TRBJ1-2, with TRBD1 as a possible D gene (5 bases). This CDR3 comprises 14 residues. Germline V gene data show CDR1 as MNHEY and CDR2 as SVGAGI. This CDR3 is CASSYSSGSNGYTF. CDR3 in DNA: TGTGCCAGCAGCTACTCGTCAGGGAGCAATGGCTACACCTTC.

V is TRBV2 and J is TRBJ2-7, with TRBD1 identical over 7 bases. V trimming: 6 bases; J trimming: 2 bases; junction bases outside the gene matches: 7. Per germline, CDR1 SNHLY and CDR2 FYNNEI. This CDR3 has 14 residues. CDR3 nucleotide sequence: TGTGCCAGCAGCGAGAGACAGGGCCCCTACGAGCAGTACTTC. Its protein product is CASSERQGPYEQYF.

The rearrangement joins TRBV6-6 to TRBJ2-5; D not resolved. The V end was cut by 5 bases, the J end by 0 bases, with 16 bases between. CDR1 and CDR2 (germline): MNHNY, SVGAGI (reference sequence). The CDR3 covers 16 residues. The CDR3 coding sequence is TGTGCCAGCAGTCCTTGGGGTGCGGCTAACCAAGAGACCCAGTACTTC. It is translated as CASSPWGAANQETQYF.

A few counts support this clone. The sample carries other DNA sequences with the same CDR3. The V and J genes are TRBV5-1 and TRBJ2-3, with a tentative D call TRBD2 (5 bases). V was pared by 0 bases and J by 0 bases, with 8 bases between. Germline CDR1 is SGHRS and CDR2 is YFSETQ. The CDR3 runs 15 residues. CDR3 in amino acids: CASSLARTSTDTQYF. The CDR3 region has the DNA TGCGCCAGCAGCTTGGCACGGACTAGCACAGATACGCAGTATTTT.

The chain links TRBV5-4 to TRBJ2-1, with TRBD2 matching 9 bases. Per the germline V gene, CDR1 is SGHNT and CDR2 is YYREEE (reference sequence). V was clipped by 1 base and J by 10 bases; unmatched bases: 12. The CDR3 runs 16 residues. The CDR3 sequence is CASSLLGLAGSQEQFF. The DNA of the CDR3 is TGTGCCAGCAGCTTGTTGGGGCTAGCGGGATCTCAGGAGCAGTTCTTC.

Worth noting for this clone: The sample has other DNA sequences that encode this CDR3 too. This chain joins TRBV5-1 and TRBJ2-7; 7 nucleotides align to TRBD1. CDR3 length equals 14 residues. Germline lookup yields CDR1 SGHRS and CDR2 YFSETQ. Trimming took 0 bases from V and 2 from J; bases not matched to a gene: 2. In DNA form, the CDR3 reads TGCGCCAGCAGCTTGGGAGGGACAGCCTACGAGCAGTACTTC. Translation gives CASSLGGTAYEQYF. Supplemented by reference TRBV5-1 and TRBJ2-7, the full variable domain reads KAGVTQTPRYLIKTRGQQVTLSCSPISGHRSVSWYQQTPGQGLQFLFEYFSETQRNKGNFPGRFSGRQFSNSRSEMNVSTLELGDSALYLCASSLGGTAYEQYFGPGTRLTVT.

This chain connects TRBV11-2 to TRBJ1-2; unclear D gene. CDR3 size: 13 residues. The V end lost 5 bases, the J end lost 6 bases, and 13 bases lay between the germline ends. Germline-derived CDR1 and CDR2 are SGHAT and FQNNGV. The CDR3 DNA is TGTGCCAGCAGCCCCCAGGAAGCAAATGGCTACACCTTC. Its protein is CASSPQEANGYTF.

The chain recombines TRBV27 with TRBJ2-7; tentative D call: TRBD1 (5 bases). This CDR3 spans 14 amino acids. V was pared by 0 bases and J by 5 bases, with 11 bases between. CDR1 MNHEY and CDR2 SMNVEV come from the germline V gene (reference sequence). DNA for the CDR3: TGTGCCAGCAGTTTATCGGGGCGTTTCCACGAGCAGTACTTC. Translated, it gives CASSLSGRFHEQYF.

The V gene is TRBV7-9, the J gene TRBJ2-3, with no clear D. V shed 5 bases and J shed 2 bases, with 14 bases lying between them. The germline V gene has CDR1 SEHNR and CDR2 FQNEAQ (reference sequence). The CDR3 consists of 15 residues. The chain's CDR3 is CASSTDNLITDTQYF. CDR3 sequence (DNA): TGTGCCAGCAGCACTGACAATCTGATCACAGATACGCAGTATTTT.

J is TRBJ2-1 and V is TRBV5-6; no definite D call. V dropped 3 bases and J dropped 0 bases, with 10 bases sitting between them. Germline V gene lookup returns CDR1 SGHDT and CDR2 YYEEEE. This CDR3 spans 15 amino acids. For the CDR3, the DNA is TGTGCCAGCAGCTCGTTCGGAAGCTCCTACAATGAGCAGTTCTTC. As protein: CASSSFGSSYNEQFF.

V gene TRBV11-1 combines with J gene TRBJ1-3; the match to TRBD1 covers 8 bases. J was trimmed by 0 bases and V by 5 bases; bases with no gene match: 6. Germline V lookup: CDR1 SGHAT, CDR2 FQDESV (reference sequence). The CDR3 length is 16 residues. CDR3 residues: CASSARTGGSGNTIYF. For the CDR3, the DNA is TGTGCCAGCAGCGCGCGCACAGGGGGCTCTGGAAACACCATATATTTT.

Written as DNA, the CDR3 is TGTGCCAGCACCCGGGACAGTTATAATGAAAAACTGTTTTTT. It translates to CASTRDSYNEKLFF. The gene calls are TRBV2 and TRBJ1-4; 7 bases are a match to TRBD1. Germline V gene data show CDR1 as SNHLY and CDR2 as FYNNEI. V shed 7 bases and J 4 bases; nucleotides not matched to a gene: 6. The CDR3 is 14 residues long.

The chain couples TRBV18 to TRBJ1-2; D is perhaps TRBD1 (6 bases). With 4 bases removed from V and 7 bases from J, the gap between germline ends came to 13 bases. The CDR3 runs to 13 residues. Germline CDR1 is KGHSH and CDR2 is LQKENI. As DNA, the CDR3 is TGTGCCAGCTCACTACAGGGTGAAAGTGGCTACACCTTC. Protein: CASSLQGESGYTF.

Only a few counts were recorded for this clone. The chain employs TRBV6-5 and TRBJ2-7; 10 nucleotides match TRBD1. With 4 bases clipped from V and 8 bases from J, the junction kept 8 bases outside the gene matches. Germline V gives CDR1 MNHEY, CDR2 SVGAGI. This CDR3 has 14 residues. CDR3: CASSSGTGEGKQYF. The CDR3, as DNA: TGTGCCAGCAGTTCCGGGACAGGGGAAGGGAAGCAGTACTTC.

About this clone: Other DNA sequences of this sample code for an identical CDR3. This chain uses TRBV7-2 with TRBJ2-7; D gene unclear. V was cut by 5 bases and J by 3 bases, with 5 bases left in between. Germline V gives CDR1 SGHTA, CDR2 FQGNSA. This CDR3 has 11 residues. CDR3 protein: CASSLYYEQYF. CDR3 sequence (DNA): TGTGCCAGCAGCCTTTACTACGAGCAGTACTTC.

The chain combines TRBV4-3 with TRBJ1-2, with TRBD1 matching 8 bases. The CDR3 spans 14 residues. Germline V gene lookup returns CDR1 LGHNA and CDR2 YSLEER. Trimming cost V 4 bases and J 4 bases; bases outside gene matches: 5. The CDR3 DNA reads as TGCGCCAGCAGCCCACGGACAGGGACCTATGGCTACACCTTC. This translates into CASSPRTGTYGYTF.

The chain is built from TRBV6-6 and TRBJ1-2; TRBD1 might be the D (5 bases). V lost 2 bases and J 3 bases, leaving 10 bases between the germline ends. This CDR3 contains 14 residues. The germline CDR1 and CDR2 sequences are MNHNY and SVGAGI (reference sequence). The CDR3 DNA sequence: TGTGCCAGCAGTTACACTGAGGGGTACTATGGCTACACCTTC. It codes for CASSYTEGYYGYTF.

DNA for the CDR3: TGTGCCAGCAGCAACGGGGGACAGGGGTTATGGTATGGCTACACCTTC. It translates to CASSNGGQGLWYGYTF. The chain carries TRBV28 and TRBJ1-2; 10 bases are shared with TRBD1. The CDR3 has 16 residues. After removal of 6 bases from V and 5 bases from J, the junction contained 12 bases not matched to a gene. Germline V gene lookup returns CDR1 MDHEN and CDR2 SYDVKM.

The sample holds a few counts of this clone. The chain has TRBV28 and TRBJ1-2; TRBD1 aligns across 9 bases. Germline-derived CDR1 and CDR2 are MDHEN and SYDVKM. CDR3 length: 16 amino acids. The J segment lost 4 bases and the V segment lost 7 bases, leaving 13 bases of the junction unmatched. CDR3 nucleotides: TGTGCCAGCAATTCAGGGACAGGGTTATTTGGCTATGGCTACACCTTC. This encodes CASNSGTGLFGYGYTF.

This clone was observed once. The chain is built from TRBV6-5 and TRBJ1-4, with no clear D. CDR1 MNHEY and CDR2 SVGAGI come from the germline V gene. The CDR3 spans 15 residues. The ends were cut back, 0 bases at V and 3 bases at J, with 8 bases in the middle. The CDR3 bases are TGTGCCAGCAGTTACTCCGGCACATCTAATGAAAAACTGTTTTTT. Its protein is CASSYSGTSNEKLFF.

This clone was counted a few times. The CDR3 bases are TGTGCCTGGAGAGGACAGGGCTACACTGAAGCTTTCTTT. Translating gives CAWRGQGYTEAFF. V usage is TRBV30 and J usage is TRBJ1-1, with TRBD1 matching over 8 bases. J lost 3 bases, V lost 3 bases, and 3 bases had no gene match. CDR1 and CDR2 from the germline V gene are GTSNPN and SVGIG (reference sequence). The CDR3 spans 13 residues.

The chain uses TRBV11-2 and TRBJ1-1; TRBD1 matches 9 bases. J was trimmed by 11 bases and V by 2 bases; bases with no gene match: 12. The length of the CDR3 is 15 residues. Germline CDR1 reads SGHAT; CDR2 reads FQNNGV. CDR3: CASSLSGQGHETAFF. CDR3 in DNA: TGTGCCAGCAGCTTATCGGGACAGGGCCATGAAACGGCTTTCTTT.

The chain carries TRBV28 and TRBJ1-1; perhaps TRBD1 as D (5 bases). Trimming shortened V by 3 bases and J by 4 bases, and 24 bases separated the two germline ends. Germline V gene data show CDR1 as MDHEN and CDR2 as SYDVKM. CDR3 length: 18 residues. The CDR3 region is CASSLWVFREAEGTEAFF. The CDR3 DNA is TGTGCCAGCAGTTTGTGGGTCTTCAGGGAAGCTGAGGGCACTGAAGCTTTCTTT.